These 27 T cell receptor beta chains were all obtained from the same sample, sequenced in a study of vaccination and CD4 T cells after COVID-19. For these TCRs, the target antigens are not known. The Oncomine TCR Beta short-read assay was applied to DNA of cultured CD4+ T cells. Via MiXCR, TCRdb re-called the PCR reads, giving one row per CDR3 protein. The table lists 7,000 to 8,500 distinct CDR3 sequences, approximately 55% of them singletons. Treatment defined: roughly 10-day PBMC culture with coronavirus spike peptide pools or control peptides (ViraFEST assay). The specimen was CD4+ T cells from blood, cultured in vitro. Receptors originate from a human donor who had recovered from COVID-19.

The J gene is TRBJ2-6, the V gene TRBV20-1; no clear D gene. The germline V gene has CDR1 DFQATT and CDR2 SNEGSKA (reference sequence). The CDR3 is 14 amino acids. V shed 3 bases and J shed 0 bases, with 6 bases lying between them. The CDR3 DNA follows: TGCAGTGCTAGTCAATTCTCTGGGGCCAACGTCCTGACTTTC. Protein sequence: CSASQFSGANVLTF.

This clonotype was found a few times. The V call is TRBV30, the J call TRBJ1-5, with D possibly being TRBD1 (5 bases). The V end was cut by 0 bases, the J end by 6 bases, with 9 bases between. CDR3 length: 13 amino acids. Germline lookup yields CDR1 GTSNPN and CDR2 SVGIG (reference sequence). CDR3 protein: CAWSVQESQPQHF. CDR3 nucleotide sequence: TGTGCCTGGAGTGTACAGGAGAGTCAGCCCCAGCATTTT. Drawing the rest from reference TRBV30 and TRBJ1-5, the complete variable domain is SQTIHQWPATLVQPVGSPLSLECTVEGTSNPNLYWYRQAAGRGLQLLFYSVGIGQISSEVPQNLSASRPQDRQFILSSKKLLLSDSGFYLCAWSVQESQPQHFGDGTRLSIL.

The chain combines TRBV20-1 with TRBJ2-1; TRBD2 agrees at 8 bases. This CDR3 is built from 14 residues. V was pared by 6 bases and J by 3 bases, with 7 bases of the junction left unmatched. The germline V gene encodes CDR1 DFQATT and CDR2 SNEGSKA (reference sequence). CDR3 loop: CSADRGGNYNEQFF. CDR3 nucleotide sequence: TGCAGTGCCGATCGGGGGGGGAACTACAATGAGCAGTTCTTC.

The table lists this clonotype with a few counts. V is TRBV6-1 and J is TRBJ1-5; D is perhaps TRBD1 (5 bases). This CDR3 has 17 residues. With 1 base removed from V and 4 bases from J, the gap between germline ends came to 17 bases. CDR1 and CDR2 (germline): MNHNS, SASEGT. CDR3 coding DNA: TGTGCCAGCAGTGAAGTTGGGGCCGGGGTACCTAATCAGCCCCAGCATTTT. Protein product: CASSEVGAGVPNQPQHF.

This clonotype has just a few counts. The CDR3 bases are TGTGCCAGCCGCCGCGGGGCACTTCAACCCCTCCACTTT. Translated, it gives CASRRGALQPLHF. V gene TRBV2 combines with J gene TRBJ1-6, with D perhaps TRBD1 (5 bases). The germline V gene encodes CDR1 SNHLY and CDR2 FYNNEI. CDR3 length: 13 amino acids. V lost 8 bases to trimming and J lost 12 bases, with 17 bases between them.

The chain is built from TRBV6-2 or TRBV6-3 and TRBJ2-5; 11 positions match TRBD2. Germline trimming cut 6 bases from V and 4 bases from J; bases unmatched to any gene: 7. CDR1 and CDR2 from the germline V gene are MNHEY and SVGEGT. The CDR3 is 15 amino acids. The CDR3 is CASSSLLAGAETQYF. CDR3 DNA sequence: TGTGCCAGCAGCTCCCTACTAGCGGGAGCAGAGACCCAGTACTTC.

The gene calls are TRBV5-4 and TRBJ1-1, with D possibly TRBD1 on 5 matching bases. Germline values: CDR1 SGHNT, CDR2 YYREEE (reference sequence). V gave up 4 bases and J gave up 1 base, with 8 bases separating them. This CDR3 has 13 amino acids. In nucleotides, the CDR3 is TGTGCCAGCAGCGAAGGGGCGAACACTGAAGCTTTCTTT. It codes for CASSEGANTEAFF. The full variable domain, its missing parts supplied by reference TRBV5-4 and TRBJ1-1, is ETGVTQSPTHLIKTRGQQVTLRCSSQSGHNTVSWYQQALGQGPQFIFQYYREEENGRGNFPPRFSGLQFPNYSSELNVNALELDDSALYLCASSEGANTEAFFGQGTRLTVV.

The J gene is TRBJ2-5, the V gene TRBV20-1; D uncertain. Trimming left V 5 bases short and J 1 base short, with 14 bases between. Germline V gene lookup returns CDR1 DFQATT and CDR2 SNEGSKA (reference sequence). The CDR3 covers 14 residues. The CDR3 DNA follows: TGCAGTGCTGAGGACCCTGTAGGCCAAGAGACCCAGTACTTC. Translation: CSAEDPVGQETQYF.

V and J are TRBV12-3 or TRBV12-4 and TRBJ1-1; D gene uncertain. The CDR3 has 13 residues. Trimming stripped 6 bases from V and 5 bases from J, with 13 bases between. CDR3 DNA sequence: TGTGCCAGCAGGACCTTGACGGGGACTGAAGCTTTCTTT. Protein product: CASRTLTGTEAFF.

The chain is built from TRBV7-9 and TRBJ2-7, with 10 bases that match TRBD1. J was trimmed by 5 bases and V by 5 bases; bases with no gene match: 12. CDR3 length: 16 residues. Germline V lookup: CDR1 SEHNR, CDR2 FQNEAQ (reference sequence). The CDR3 region has the DNA TGTGCCAGCAGCAAAGGGGACAGGGGTTATCGAAACGAGCAGTACTTC. Translation: CASSKGDRGYRNEQYF.

The chain has TRBV20-1 and TRBJ2-7, with D possibly matching TRBD1 (5 bases). The V gene lost 1 base and the J gene lost 2 bases, with 9 bases spanning the gap. Germline CDR1 DFQATT, CDR2 SNEGSKA (reference sequence). The length of the CDR3 is 13 residues. The CDR3 loop reads CSARAGQAYEQYF. The CDR3, as DNA: TGCAGTGCTAGAGCAGGGCAGGCCTACGAGCAGTACTTC.

The chain has TRBV27 and TRBJ2-7, with a tentative D call TRBD1 (5 bases). Trimming shortened V by 5 bases and J by 4 bases, and 18 bases separated the two germline ends. This CDR3 region has 15 residues. The V gene's germline CDR1 is MNHEY and CDR2 SMNVEV (reference sequence). The CDR3 sequence: CASSIRRAPLYEQYF. The CDR3 bases are TGTGCCAGCAGTATACGCAGGGCGCCCCTTTACGAGCAGTACTTC.

The J gene is TRBJ2-3, the V gene TRBV7-9; D is perhaps TRBD1 (6 bases). The V gene's germline CDR1 is SEHNR and CDR2 FQNEAQ (reference sequence). Trimming took 7 bases from V and 3 from J, leaving 14 bases between them. CDR3 length equals 14 residues. CDR3 region: CASNNREGTDTQYF. For the CDR3, the DNA is TGTGCCAGCAACAACAGGGAAGGGACAGATACGCAGTATTTT.

The chain joins TRBV7-9 to TRBJ2-3; 7 bases agree with TRBD2. Germline V gene lookup returns CDR1 SEHNR and CDR2 FQNEAQ (reference sequence). After removal of 5 bases from V and 4 bases from J, the junction contained 15 bases not matched to a gene. This CDR3 region has 17 residues. Written as DNA, the CDR3 is TGTGCCAGCAGCCAAAAGACGGGGAGGGGCTCCGCAGATACGCAGTATTTT. Protein sequence: CASSQKTGRGSADTQYF.

This clonotype turned up a few times. V is TRBV20-1 and J is TRBJ2-5; TRBD1 is a possible D gene (5 bases). Trimming pared 3 bases from V and 2 bases from J, leaving 7 bases between. The CDR3 has 12 amino acids. The V gene's germline CDR1 is DFQATT and CDR2 SNEGSKA (reference sequence). The CDR3 DNA reads TGCAGTGCTAGTCGACAGCAAGAGACCCAGTACTTC. Its protein product is CSASRQQETQYF.

This rearrangement joins TRBV20-1 to TRBJ1-6, with D perhaps TRBD1 (5 bases). This CDR3 has 15 amino acids. V dropped 2 bases and J dropped 9 bases, with 17 bases sitting between them. CDR1 and CDR2 from the germline V gene are DFQATT and SNEGSKA (reference sequence). In DNA, the CDR3 is TGCAGTGCTAGATCAGCCGGGACTTGGGGTTCACCCCTCCACTTT. Its translation is CSARSAGTWGSPLHF.

The chain couples TRBV5-6 to TRBJ1-5; D not certain. The CDR3 spans 14 residues. Germline V gene data show CDR1 as SGHDT and CDR2 as YYEEEE. The V end lost 3 bases, the J end lost 0 bases, and 7 bases lay between the germline ends. In nucleotides, the CDR3 is TGTGCCAGCAGCTCTGGTTATAGCAATCAGCCCCAGCATTTT. Amino acids: CASSSGYSNQPQHF. Based on the CDR3 plus reference TRBV5-6 and TRBJ1-5, the full variable domain is DAGVTQSPTHLIKTRGQQVTLRCSPKSGHDTVSWYQQALGQGPQFIFQYYEEEERQRGNFPDRFSGHQFPNYSSELNVNALLLGDSALYLCASSSGYSNQPQHFGDGTRLSIL.

The chain employs TRBV19 and TRBJ2-3, with D possibly being TRBD1 (5 bases). Looked up from germline, CDR1 is LNHDA and CDR2 is SQIVND (reference sequence). CDR3 length equals 12 residues. Trimming cost V 8 bases and J 4 bases, with 10 bases left between them. CDR3 region: CASQGDADTQYF. CDR3 nucleotides: TGTGCCAGTCAGGGTGATGCAGATACGCAGTATTTT.

This clonotype was counted between two and nine times. The chain is built from TRBV2 and TRBJ1-1, with D possibly matching TRBD1 (5 bases). Trimming left V 11 bases short and J 4 bases short, with 32 bases between. The length of the CDR3 is 18 residues. Germline CDR1 reads SNHLY; CDR2 reads FYNNEI. CDR3: CAGEYAPGTPTLITEAFF. In DNA, the CDR3 is TGTGCCGGCGAATACGCCCCCGGGACGCCAACTCTGATCACTGAAGCTTTCTTT. The full variable domain, with the rest looked up from reference TRBV2 and TRBJ1-1, is EPEVTQTPSHQVTQMGQEVILRCVPISNHLYFYWYRQILGQKVEFLVSFYNNEISEKSEIFDDQFSVERPDGSNFTLKIRSTKLEDSAMYFCAGEYAPGTPTLITEAFFGQGTRLTVV.

This clonotype was detected only a few times. This chain joins TRBV15 and TRBJ2-3; D remains ambiguous. Germline V gene data show CDR1 as LNHNV and CDR2 as YYDKDF (reference sequence). CDR3 length: 14 amino acids. Trimming removed 3 bases at V and 0 bases at J, with 7 bases between. The CDR3 DNA reads as TGTGCCACCAGCAGGGGTTCTAGCACAGATACGCAGTATTTT. Protein sequence: CATSRGSSTDTQYF.

This clonotype was seen only a few times. The V and J genes are TRBV4-2 and TRBJ1-1; 10 nucleotides line up with TRBD1. Trimming at V came to 2 bases and at J to 7 bases, leaving 16 bases not matched to a gene. Germline CDR1 is LGHNA and CDR2 is YNFKEQ. The CDR3 has 18 amino acids. The CDR3 coding sequence is TGTGCCAGCAGCCAAACCTTGGTGACAGGGGGCGTAGGCAATGAAGCTTTCTTT. It is translated as CASSQTLVTGGVGNEAFF.

The V gene is TRBV5-1, the J gene TRBJ1-2, with 10 bases that match TRBD1. CDR3 length equals 15 residues. The germline CDR1 and CDR2 sequences are SGHRS and YFSETQ. The trim removed 3 bases at V and 5 bases at J, leaving 7 bases unmatched. The CDR3 spells CASSYWTGGGYGYTF. In DNA, the CDR3 is TGCGCCAGCAGCTACTGGACAGGGGGGGGGTATGGCTACACCTTC.

This chain uses TRBV6-4 with TRBJ1-5; TRBD1 agrees at 9 bases. J was trimmed by 0 bases and V by 7 bases; bases with no gene match: 10. The germline CDR1 and CDR2 sequences are MRHNA and SNTAGT. The CDR3 consists of 17 residues. As DNA, the CDR3 is TGTGCCAGCATCACCGACAGGGGGGTATATAGCAATCAGCCCCAGCATTTT. It specifies CASITDRGVYSNQPQHF.

The chain has TRBV6-5 and TRBJ1-6; D unclear. This CDR3 contains 12 residues. V shed 0 bases and J shed 17 bases, with 11 bases lying between them. Germline-derived CDR1 and CDR2 are MNHEY and SVGAGI. CDR3 in amino acids: CASSYSDGAFHF. For the CDR3, the DNA is TGTGCCAGCAGTTACTCTGACGGAGCCTTCCACTTT.

The chain uses TRBV27 and TRBJ2-7; a weak D match, TRBD2 (6 bases). V lost 2 bases and J lost 2, with 13 bases in between. This CDR3 is 15 amino acids long. From germline, CDR1 is MNHEY and CDR2 SMNVEV (reference sequence). Here the CDR3 reads CASSLAAGGTYEQYF. The CDR3 DNA is TGTGCCAGCAGTTTAGCAGCGGGTGGGACCTACGAGCAGTACTTC.

This clonotype was detected only a few times. The chain recombines TRBV20-1 with TRBJ2-3, with D hard to call. Trimming removed 1 base at V and 1 base at J, with 9 bases between. Per the germline V gene, CDR1 is DFQATT and CDR2 is SNEGSKA (reference sequence). This CDR3 is 14 amino acids long. CDR3 loop: CSARVTTGTDTQYF. CDR3 sequence (DNA): TGCAGTGCTAGAGTCACGACGGGCACAGATACGCAGTATTTT.

V and J are TRBV7-2 and TRBJ1-2, with TRBD1 matching 7 bases. From germline, CDR1 is SGHTA and CDR2 FQGNSA. This CDR3 comprises 13 residues. The ends lost 1 base at V and 6 bases at J; junction bases unmatched: 2. In DNA form, the CDR3 reads TGTGCCAGCAGCTTAGGACAGGGCCATGGCTACACCTTC. It encodes CASSLGQGHGYTF.